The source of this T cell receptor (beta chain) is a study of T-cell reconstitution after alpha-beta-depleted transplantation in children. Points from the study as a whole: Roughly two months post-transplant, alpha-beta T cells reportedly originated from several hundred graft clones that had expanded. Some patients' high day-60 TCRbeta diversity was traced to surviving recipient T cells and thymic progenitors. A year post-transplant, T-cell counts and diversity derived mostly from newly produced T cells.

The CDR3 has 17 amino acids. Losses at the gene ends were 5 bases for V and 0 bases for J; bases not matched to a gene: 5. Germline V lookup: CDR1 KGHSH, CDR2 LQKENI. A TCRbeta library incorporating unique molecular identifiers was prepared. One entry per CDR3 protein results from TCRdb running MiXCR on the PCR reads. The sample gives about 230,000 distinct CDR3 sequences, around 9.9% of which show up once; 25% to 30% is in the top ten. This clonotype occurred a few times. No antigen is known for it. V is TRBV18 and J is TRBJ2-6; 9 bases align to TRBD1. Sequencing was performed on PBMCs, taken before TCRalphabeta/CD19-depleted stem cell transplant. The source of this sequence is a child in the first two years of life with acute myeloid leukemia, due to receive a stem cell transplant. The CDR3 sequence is CASSFPTGGSGANVLTF. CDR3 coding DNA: TGTGCCAGCTCATTCCCGACAGGGGGCTCTGGGGCCAACGTCCTGACTTTC.